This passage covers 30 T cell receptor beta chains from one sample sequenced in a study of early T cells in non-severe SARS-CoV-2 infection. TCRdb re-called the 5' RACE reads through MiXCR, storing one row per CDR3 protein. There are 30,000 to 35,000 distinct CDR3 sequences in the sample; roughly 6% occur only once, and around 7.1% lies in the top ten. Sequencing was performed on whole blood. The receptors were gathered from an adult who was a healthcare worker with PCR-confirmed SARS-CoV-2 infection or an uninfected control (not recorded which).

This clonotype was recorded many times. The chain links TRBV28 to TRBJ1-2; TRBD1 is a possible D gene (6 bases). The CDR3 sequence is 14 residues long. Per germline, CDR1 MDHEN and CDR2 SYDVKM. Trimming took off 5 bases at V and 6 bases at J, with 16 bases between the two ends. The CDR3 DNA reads TGTGCCAGCAGTCTGGAGTGGGGGGCACATGGCTACACCTTC. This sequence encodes CASSLEWGAHGYTF.

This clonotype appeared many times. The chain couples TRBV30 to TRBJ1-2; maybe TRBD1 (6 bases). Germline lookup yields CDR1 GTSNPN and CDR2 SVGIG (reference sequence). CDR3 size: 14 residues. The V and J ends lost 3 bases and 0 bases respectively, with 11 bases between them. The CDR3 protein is CAWRPTGANYGYTF. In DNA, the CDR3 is TGTGCCTGGAGGCCGACAGGAGCTAACTATGGCTACACCTTC.

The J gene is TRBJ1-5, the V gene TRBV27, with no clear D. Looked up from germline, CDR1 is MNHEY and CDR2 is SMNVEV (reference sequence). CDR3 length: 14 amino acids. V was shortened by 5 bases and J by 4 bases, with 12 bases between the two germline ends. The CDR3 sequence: CASSPGAENQPQHF. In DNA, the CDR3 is TGTGCCAGCAGTCCCGGCGCTGAGAATCAGCCCCAGCATTTT.

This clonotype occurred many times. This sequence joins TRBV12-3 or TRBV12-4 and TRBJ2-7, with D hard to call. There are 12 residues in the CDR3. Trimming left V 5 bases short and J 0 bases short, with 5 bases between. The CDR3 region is CASSRRSYEQYF. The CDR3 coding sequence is TGTGCCAGCAGTCGGCGCTCCTACGAGCAGTACTTC.

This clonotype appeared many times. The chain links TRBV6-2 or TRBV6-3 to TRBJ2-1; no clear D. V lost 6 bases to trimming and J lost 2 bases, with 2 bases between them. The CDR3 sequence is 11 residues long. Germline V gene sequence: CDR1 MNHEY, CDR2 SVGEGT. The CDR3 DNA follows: TGTGCCAGCAGCACCTACAATGAGCAGTTCTTC. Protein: CASSTYNEQFF.

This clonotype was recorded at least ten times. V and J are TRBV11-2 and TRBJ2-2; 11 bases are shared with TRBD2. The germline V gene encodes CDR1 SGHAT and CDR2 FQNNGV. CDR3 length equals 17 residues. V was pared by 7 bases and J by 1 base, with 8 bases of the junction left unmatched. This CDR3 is CASTSTSGGMNTGELFF. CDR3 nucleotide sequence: TGTGCCAGCACCTCCACTAGCGGGGGAATGAACACCGGGGAGCTGTTTTTT.

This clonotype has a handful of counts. In DNA form, the CDR3 reads TGTGCCAGCAGCCCCACACCGGGACTCCTTAGTAATGAGCAGTTCTTC. It codes for CASSPTPGLLSNEQFF. The J gene is TRBJ2-1, the V gene TRBV7-9, with a possible D match to TRBD2 (6 bases). This CDR3 region has 16 residues. CDR1 and CDR2 (germline): SEHNR, FQNEAQ (reference sequence). V was trimmed by 5 bases and J by 7 bases, leaving 21 bases between them. Combining the CDR3 with reference TRBV7-9 and TRBJ2-1 gives the whole variable domain DTGVSQNPRHKITKRGQNVTFRCDPISEHNRLYWYRQTLGQGPEFLTYFQNEAQLEKSRLLSDRFSAERPKGSFSTLEIQRTEQGDSAMYLCASSPTPGLLSNEQFFGPGTRLTVL.

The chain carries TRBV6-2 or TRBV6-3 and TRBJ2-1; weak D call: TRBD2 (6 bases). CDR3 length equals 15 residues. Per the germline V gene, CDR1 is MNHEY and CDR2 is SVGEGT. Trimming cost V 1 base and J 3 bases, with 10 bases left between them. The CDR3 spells CASSYLGGYYNEQFF. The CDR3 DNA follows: TGTGCCAGCAGTTACTTGGGGGGATACTACAATGAGCAGTTCTTC.

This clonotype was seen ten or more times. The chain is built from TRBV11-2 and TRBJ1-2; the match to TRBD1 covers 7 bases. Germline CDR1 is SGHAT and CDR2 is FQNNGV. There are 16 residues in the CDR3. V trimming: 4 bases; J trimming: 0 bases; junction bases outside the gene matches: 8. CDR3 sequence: CASSSKPQGANYGYTF. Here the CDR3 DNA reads TGTGCCAGCAGCTCAAAGCCTCAGGGGGCTAACTATGGCTACACCTTC.

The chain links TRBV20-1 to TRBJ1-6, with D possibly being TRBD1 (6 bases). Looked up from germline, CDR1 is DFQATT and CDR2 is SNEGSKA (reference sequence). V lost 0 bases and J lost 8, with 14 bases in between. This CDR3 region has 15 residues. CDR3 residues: CSARESGQGHSPLHF. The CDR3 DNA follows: TGCAGTGCTAGAGAATCTGGGCAGGGGCATTCACCCCTCCACTTT.

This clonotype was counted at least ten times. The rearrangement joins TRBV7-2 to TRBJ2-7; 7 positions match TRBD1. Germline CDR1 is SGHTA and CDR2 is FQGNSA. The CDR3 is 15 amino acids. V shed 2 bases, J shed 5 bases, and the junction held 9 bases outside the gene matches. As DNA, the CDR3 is TGTGCCAGCAGCTTATTTGCGACAGGGTCCCACGAGCAGTACTTC. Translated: CASSLFATGSHEQYF.

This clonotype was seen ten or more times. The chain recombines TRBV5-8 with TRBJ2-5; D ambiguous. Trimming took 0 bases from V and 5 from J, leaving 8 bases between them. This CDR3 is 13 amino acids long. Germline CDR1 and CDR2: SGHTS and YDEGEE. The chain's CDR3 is CASSLGPSETQYF. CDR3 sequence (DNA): TGTGCCAGCAGCTTGGGGCCGAGCGAGACCCAGTACTTC.

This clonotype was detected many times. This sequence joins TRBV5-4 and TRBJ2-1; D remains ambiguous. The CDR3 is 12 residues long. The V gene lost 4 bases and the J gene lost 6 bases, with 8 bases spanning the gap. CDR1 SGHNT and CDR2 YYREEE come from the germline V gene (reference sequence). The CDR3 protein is CASSTTTNEQFF. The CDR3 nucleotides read TGTGCCAGCAGCACCACTACCAATGAGCAGTTCTTC.

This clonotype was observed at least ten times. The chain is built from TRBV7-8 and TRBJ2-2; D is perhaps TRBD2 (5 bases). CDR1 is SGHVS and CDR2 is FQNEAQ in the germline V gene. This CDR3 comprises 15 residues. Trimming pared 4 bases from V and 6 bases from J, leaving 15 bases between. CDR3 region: CASSSLGGGAGELFF. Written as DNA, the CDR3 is TGTGCCAGCAGCTCCCTAGGTGGAGGCGCCGGGGAGCTGTTTTTT.

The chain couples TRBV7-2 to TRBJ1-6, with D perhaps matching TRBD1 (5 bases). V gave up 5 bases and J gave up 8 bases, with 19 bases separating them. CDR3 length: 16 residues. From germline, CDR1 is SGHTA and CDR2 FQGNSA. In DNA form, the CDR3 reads TGTGCCAGCAGCACACGAACCGGGACGGTTGATTCACCCCTCCACTTT. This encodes CASSTRTGTVDSPLHF.

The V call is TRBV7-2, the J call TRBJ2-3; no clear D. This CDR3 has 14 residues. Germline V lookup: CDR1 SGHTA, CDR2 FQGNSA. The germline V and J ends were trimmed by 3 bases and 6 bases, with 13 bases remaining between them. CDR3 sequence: CASSFTSSGDTQYF. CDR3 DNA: TGTGCCAGCAGCTTCACCTCGTCCGGGGATACGCAGTATTTT.

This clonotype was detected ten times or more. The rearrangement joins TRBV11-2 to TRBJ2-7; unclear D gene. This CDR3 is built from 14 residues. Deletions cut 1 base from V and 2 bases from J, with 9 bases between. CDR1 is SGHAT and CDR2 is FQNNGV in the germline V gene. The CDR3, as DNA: TGTGCCAGCAGCTTAGTCCCCAGAGCCTACGAGCAGTACTTC. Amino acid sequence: CASSLVPRAYEQYF. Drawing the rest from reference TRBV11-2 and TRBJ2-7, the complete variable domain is EAGVAQSPRYKIIEKRQSVAFWCNPISGHATLYWYQQILGQGPKLLIQFQNNGVVDDSQLPKDRFSAERLKGVDSTLKIQPAKLEDSAVYLCASSLVPRAYEQYFGPGTRLTVT.

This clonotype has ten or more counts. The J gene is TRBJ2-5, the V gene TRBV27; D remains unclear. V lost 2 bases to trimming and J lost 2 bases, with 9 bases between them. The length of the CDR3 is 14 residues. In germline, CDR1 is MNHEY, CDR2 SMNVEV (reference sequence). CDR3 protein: CASSLRTEQETQYF. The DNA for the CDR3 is TGTGCCAGCAGTTTAAGAACAGAACAAGAGACCCAGTACTTC.

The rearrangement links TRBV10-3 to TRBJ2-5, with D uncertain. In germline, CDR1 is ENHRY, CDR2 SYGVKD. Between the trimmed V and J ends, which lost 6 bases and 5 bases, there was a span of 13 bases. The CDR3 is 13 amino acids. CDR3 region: CAIRTGQGETQYF. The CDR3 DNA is TGTGCCATCAGGACGGGCCAAGGGGAGACCCAGTACTTC.

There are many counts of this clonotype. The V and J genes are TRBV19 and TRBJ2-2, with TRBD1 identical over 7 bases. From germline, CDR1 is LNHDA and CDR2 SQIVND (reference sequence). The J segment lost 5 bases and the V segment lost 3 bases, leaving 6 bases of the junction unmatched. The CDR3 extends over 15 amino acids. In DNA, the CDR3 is TGTGCCAGTAGTATCCCCGGGACAGCGACCGGGGAGCTGTTTTTT. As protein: CASSIPGTATGELFF.

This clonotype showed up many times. The CDR3 DNA is TGCAGTGCTCGAAGGACAGGGGGCGCGTCTGTGGGCAATCAGCCCCAGCATTTT. Its translation: CSARRTGGASVGNQPQHF. The V gene is TRBV20-1, the J gene TRBJ1-5; 11 bases fit TRBD1. Germline loops: CDR1 DFQATT, CDR2 SNEGSKA (reference sequence). CDR3 size: 18 residues. J lost 2 bases, V lost 5 bases, and 14 bases had no gene match.

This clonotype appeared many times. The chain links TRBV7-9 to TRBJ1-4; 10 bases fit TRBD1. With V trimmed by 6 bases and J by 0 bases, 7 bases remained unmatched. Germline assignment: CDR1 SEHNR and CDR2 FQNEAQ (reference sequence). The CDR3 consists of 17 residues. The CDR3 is CASSSTGGDATNEKLFF. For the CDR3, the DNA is TGTGCCAGCAGTTCGACAGGGGGCGATGCAACTAATGAAAAACTGTTTTTT.

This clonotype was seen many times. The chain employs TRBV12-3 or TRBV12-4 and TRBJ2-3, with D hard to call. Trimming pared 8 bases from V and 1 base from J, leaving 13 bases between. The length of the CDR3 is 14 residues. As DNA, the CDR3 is TGTGCCAGCGCCTCGGACCAACGCACAGATACGCAGTATTTT. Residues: CASASDQRTDTQYF.

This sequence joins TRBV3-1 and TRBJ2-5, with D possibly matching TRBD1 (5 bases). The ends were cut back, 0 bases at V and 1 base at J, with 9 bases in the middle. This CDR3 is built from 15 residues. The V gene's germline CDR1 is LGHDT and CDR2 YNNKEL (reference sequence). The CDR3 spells CASSQDGAFQETQYF. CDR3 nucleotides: TGTGCCAGCAGCCAAGATGGGGCTTTCCAAGAGACCCAGTACTTC.

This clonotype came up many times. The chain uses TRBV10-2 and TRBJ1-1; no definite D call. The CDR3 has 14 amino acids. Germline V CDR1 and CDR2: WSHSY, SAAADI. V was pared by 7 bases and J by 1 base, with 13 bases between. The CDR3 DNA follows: TGCGCCAGCACGGAGTTGGGCGGGAACACTGAAGCTTTCTTT. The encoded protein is CASTELGGNTEAFF.

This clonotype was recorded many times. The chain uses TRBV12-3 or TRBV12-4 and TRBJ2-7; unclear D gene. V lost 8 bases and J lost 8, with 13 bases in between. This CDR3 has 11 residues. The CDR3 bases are TGTGCCAGCGGATTGGTGGGGAAGCAGTACTTC. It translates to CASGLVGKQYF.

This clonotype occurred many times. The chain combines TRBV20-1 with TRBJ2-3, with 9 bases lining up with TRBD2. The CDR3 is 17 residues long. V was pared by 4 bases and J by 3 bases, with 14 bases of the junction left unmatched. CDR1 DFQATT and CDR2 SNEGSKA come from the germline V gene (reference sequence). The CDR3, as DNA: TGCAGTGCTACCCAGACTCTTCCTAGCGGGGTGACAGATACGCAGTATTTT. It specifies CSATQTLPSGVTDTQYF.

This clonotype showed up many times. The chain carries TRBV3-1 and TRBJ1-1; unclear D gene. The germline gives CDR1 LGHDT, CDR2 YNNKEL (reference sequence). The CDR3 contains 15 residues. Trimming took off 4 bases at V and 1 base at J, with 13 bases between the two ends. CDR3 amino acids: CASSREGRGNTEAFF. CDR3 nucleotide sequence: TGTGCCAGCAGCCGAGAGGGCCGGGGGAACACTGAAGCTTTCTTT.

CDR3 in amino acids: CATRDREVNEQFF. The DNA of the CDR3 is TGTGCCACCCGGGACAGGGAGGTCAATGAGCAGTTCTTC. The chain carries TRBV7-9 and TRBJ2-1; 9 bases agree with TRBD1. CDR1 SEHNR and CDR2 FQNEAQ come from the germline V gene (reference sequence). V lost 10 bases, J lost 6 bases, and 7 bases stayed unmatched. CDR3 length equals 13 residues. Combining the CDR3 with reference TRBV7-9 and TRBJ2-1 gives the whole variable domain DTGVSQNPRHKITKRGQNVTFRCDPISEHNRLYWYRQTLGQGPEFLTYFQNEAQLEKSRLLSDRFSAERPKGSFSTLEIQRTEQGDSAMYLCATRDREVNEQFFGPGTRLTVL.

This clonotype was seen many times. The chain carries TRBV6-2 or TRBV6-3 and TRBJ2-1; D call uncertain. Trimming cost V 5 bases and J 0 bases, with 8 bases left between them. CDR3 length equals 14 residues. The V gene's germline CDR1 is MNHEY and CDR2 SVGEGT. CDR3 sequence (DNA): TGTGCCAGCAGTCGATATAGCTCCTACAATGAGCAGTTCTTC. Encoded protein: CASSRYSSYNEQFF.